What follows is one T cell receptor beta chain and its context. Its specificity is not known. The V gene's germline CDR1 is MNHEY and CDR2 SVGAGI. There are 16 residues in the CDR3. V was clipped by 6 bases and J by 5 bases; unmatched bases: 5. TCRdb processed the 5' RACE reads anew with MiXCR; each CDR3 protein has one entry. The table includes under 70,000 distinct CDR3 sequences, roughly 3.2% detected once. This entry belongs to a study of neurological immune-mediated disorders. Study observations and caveats: A possible signature appeared as one related-CDR3 cluster, in which phylogenetic grouping placed the repertoires of 18 of 34 multiple sclerosis patients.

J is TRBJ2-2 and V is TRBV6-5; 14 bases map to TRBD2. The clonotype was recovered from a woman aged 30 to 39 with multiple sclerosis. Sequencing was performed on PBMCs. The CDR3 nucleotides are TGTGCCAGCAGGGGGACTAGCGGGGGCCGAACCGGGGAGCTGTTTTTT. It encodes CASRGTSGGRTGELFF.